This record concerns one TCR beta chain sequence. Other DNA sequences in the same sample also yield this CDR3. The protocol was immunoSEQ multiplex PCR, while the TCRdb copy is restricted to in-frame clones and leaves out a portion. The top ten hold more than 0.85% of the sample, which has 850,000 to 1,100,000 clones, around three quarters seen once. V gave up 1 base and J gave up 5 bases, with 8 bases separating them. Germline V gene data show CDR1 as SEHNR and CDR2 as FQNEAQ (reference sequence). This CDR3 spans 13 amino acids. The sample belongs to a study of shared clonotypes between healthy human individuals.

The clonotype comes from a man between 18 and 29 years old in good health. Some clones in this sample may be carry-over from other donors' samples. Source material: memory CD4+ T cells from PBMCs. Noted subset: CD45RA-negative fraction. The chain carries TRBV7-9 and TRBJ1-2, with a weak D call TRBD1 (6 bases). DNA for the CDR3: TGTGCCAGCAGCTTAGGAACAGGGTATGGCTACACCTTC. It translates to CASSLGTGYGYTF.